These T cell receptor beta chains were read from a single sample in a study of T cells after yellow fever vaccination. TCRdb used MiXCR to reprocess the 5' RACE reads, holding one entry per CDR3 protein. The sample has some 29,000 distinct CDR3 sequences; 5% are singletons. Specimen: CD8+ T cells sorted from PBMCs, collected 10 days after the yellow fever booster vaccination. Every receptor here comes from a man younger than 45 who received the YFV17D yellow fever vaccine. Each CDR3 is given with its conserved first and last residue. A D gene is named only where the DNA matches it firmly. Where a row states a size, it is once, few, many or the class of an expanded clone; other rows omit it.

J gene,clone size,CDR3 length,V gene,D gene,CDR3 DNA,CDR3 protein
TRBJ2-3,NA,17,TRBV4-1,NA,TGCGCCAGCAGCCAAGTATTTACCGGGGAAGACACAGATACGCAGTATTTT,CASSQVFTGEDTDTQYF
TRBJ1-2,many,14,TRBV4-3,NA,TGCGCCAGCAGCCAAGATTGGGAAGGGGGTGGCTACACCTTC,CASSQDWEGGGYTF
TRBJ2-7,many,12,TRBV10-3,TRBD2,TGTGCAGCGGGAGAAGGGACCTACGAGCAGTACTTC,CAAGEGTYEQYF
TRBJ2-7,few,13,TRBV7-7,NA,TGTGCTAGCAGCTTGGGGGTTACCTACGAGCAGTACTTC,CASSLGVTYEQYF
TRBJ2-7,many,14,TRBV19,NA,TGTGCCAGTAGTATAGCGGGAGAGGACTACGAGCAGTACTTC,CASSIAGEDYEQYF
TRBJ2-1,many,16,TRBV28,NA,TGTGCCAGCATCATGGGGCCCTTGAATGCGGAGGCTGAGCAGTTCTTC,CASIMGPLNAEAEQFF
TRBJ1-2,many,14,TRBV5-1,NA,TGCGCCAGCAGCCCTCTGTTTGATAACTATGGCTACACCTTC,CASSPLFDNYGYTF
TRBJ2-7,many,12,TRBV11-2,NA,TGTGCCAGCAGCTTAGGCTCCTACGAGCAGTACTTC,CASSLGSYEQYF
TRBJ2-6,many,17,TRBV12-3/TRBV12-4,NA,TGTGCCAGCAGTTTCGAGGAGTTTGCTTCTGGGGCCAACGTCCTGACTTTC,CASSFEEFASGANVLTF
TRBJ2-7,many,15,TRBV5-1,NA,TGCGCCAGCAGCCCACTTGAATTTCCGTCCTACGAGCAGTACTTC,CASSPLEFPSYEQYF
TRBJ2-1,many,18,TRBV6-5,TRBD2,TGTGCCAGCAGTACCCAAATCCTGACTAGCGGGACCTACAATGAGCAGTTCTTC,CASSTQILTSGTYNEQFF
TRBJ2-1,many,14,TRBV15,NA,TGTGCCGCCTCTGAACAACGACTCATCAATGAGCAGTTCTTC,CAASEQRLINEQFF
TRBJ2-1,many,14,TRBV29-1,TRBD1,TGCAGCGTAGCCGGGACAGTAAGTAACAATGAGCAGTTCTTC,CSVAGTVSNNEQFF
TRBJ2-7,many,12,TRBV6-2/TRBV6-3,NA,TGTGCCAGCAGTCGGACAACTTACGAGCAGTACTTC,CASSRTTYEQYF
TRBJ2-7,many,14,TRBV27,NA,TGTGCCAGCAGTTTAGGGCGCGGGTCCGGCGAGCAGTACTTC,CASSLGRGSGEQYF
TRBJ2-7,many,11,TRBV7-9,TRBD2,TGTGCCAGCAGCCGCGGGGGCGAGCAGTACTTC,CASSRGGEQYF
TRBJ2-1,many,14,TRBV6-2/TRBV6-3,TRBD2,TGTGCCAGCAGTATCGGGACTAGCATCAATGAGCAGTTCTTC,CASSIGTSINEQFF
TRBJ2-5,many,17,TRBV15,TRBD2,TGTGCCACCAGCAGAGATCGAGTAGCGGGCTTTGGGGAGACCCAGTACTTC,CATSRDRVAGFGETQYF
TRBJ2-1,many,13,TRBV5-1,TRBD2,TGCGCCAGCACCCAGCGGGATGACAATGAGCAGTTCTTC,CASTQRDDNEQFF
TRBJ2-7,many,13,TRBV12-3/TRBV12-4,NA,TGTGCCAGCAGTTTACCCCCCCCGGAGGAGCAGTACTTC,CASSLPPPEEQYF
TRBJ2-3,many,17,TRBV4-3,TRBD1,TGCGCCAGCAGTCGACATACCGGGACAGAGCCCACAGATACGCAGTATTTT,CASSRHTGTEPTDTQYF
TRBJ2-7,many,15,TRBV7-9,TRBD2,TGTGCCAGCAGCCCCCTGGGGGGGGAAGGATACGAGCAGTACTTC,CASSPLGGEGYEQYF
TRBJ2-7,many,14,TRBV4-1,TRBD1,TGCGCCAGCAGCCAAGTACAGGGGTTCGACGAGCAGTACTTC,CASSQVQGFDEQYF
TRBJ2-3,many,14,TRBV6-1,NA,TGTGCCAGCAGGGACCCAGCAGAATCAGATACGCAGTATTTT,CASRDPAESDTQYF
TRBJ1-1,many,15,TRBV27,TRBD1,TGTGCCAGCAGTTTAACCGGGACAGGTCACACTGAAGCTTTCTTT,CASSLTGTGHTEAFF
TRBJ2-5,many,11,TRBV6-6,NA,TGTGCCAGCAGCCATGTAGAGACCCAGTACTTC,CASSHVETQYF
TRBJ2-1,NA,21,TRBV6-7,TRBD2,TGTGCGGCCAGTTACTCCGGGACTAGCGGGAGGGCCAGGTGGGTCCCAAATGAGCAGTTCTTC,CAASYSGTSGRARWVPNEQFF
TRBJ2-2,many,13,TRBV6-1,NA,TGTGCCAGCAGTCCCAGCGGGACCGGGGAGCTGTTTTTT,CASSPSGTGELFF
TRBJ2-1,many,16,TRBV9,TRBD2,TGTGCCAGCAGCGTAGTGGATGGACTAGTACGCGATGAGCAGTTCTTC,CASSVVDGLVRDEQFF
TRBJ2-1,many,14,TRBV25-1,TRBD2,TGTGCCAGCAGTGAATACGCTAGCGGGAGTGAGCAGTTCTTC,CASSEYASGSEQFF
TRBJ1-2,many,14,TRBV29-1,TRBD1,TGCAGCGTTGAACCCAGGACAGGGAACTATGGCTACACCTTC,CSVEPRTGNYGYTF
TRBJ2-7,many,12,TRBV20-1,TRBD2,TGCAGTGCTAGAGAGCGGGAGTACGAGCAGTACTTC,CSAREREYEQYF
TRBJ2-1,many,16,TRBV10-3,NA,TGTGCCATCAGTGAGCCGCCGGGCGGACCCTACAATGAGCAGTTCTTC,CAISEPPGGPYNEQFF
TRBJ2-7,many,11,TRBV27,NA,TGTGCCAGCAGTGAGGGGCACGAGCAGTACTTC,CASSEGHEQYF
TRBJ2-5,many,15,TRBV29-1,TRBD2,TGCAGCGTTGACCCCGGGACTAGCGAATTGGAGACCCAGTACTTC,CSVDPGTSELETQYF
TRBJ2-3,NA,17,TRBV3-1,TRBD2,TGTGCCAGCAGCCGCCAAGCTGGCGGGAGTATGGCAGATACGCAGTATTTT,CASSRQAGGSMADTQYF
TRBJ2-2,many,16,TRBV12-3/TRBV12-4,TRBD2,TGTGCCAGCAGTTTTCGGGCTAGCGGGAGACCCGGGGAGCTGTTTTTT,CASSFRASGRPGELFF
TRBJ1-6,many,14,TRBV9,NA,TGTGCCAGCAGCGTCGATTTGGGAGATTCACCCCTCCACTTT,CASSVDLGDSPLHF
TRBJ2-7,many,13,TRBV27,NA,TGTGCCAGCAGTTTATCGTCATTGGGGGAGCAGTACTTC,CASSLSSLGEQYF
TRBJ2-7,NA,16,TRBV3-1,NA,TGTGCCTGCACCCAGGAGATCCGTGGGCCGTTCGGCGAGCAGTACTTC,CACTQEIRGPFGEQYF
TRBJ2-5,many,14,TRBV7-2,NA,TGTGCCAGCAGCGCACTCGGTTCGGGGGAGACCCAGTACTTC,CASSALGSGETQYF
TRBJ1-6,many,18,TRBV7-8,NA,TGTGCCAGCAGCTCCCAACTAAGACAGAGCTCCTATAATTCACCCCTCCACTTT,CASSSQLRQSSYNSPLHF
TRBJ2-5,many,11,TRBV15,NA,TGTGCCACCAGCAGAGATGGCTCCCAGTACTTC,CATSRDGSQYF
TRBJ2-1,many,19,TRBV13,TRBD2,TGTGCCAGCAGCACACTAGCGCGGGAGGATCCGAACTCCTACAATGAGCAGTTCTTC,CASSTLAREDPNSYNEQFF
TRBJ2-2,many,15,TRBV6-1,TRBD2,TGTGCCAGCAGCGGGACTAGCGGGAACACCGGGGAGCTGTTTTTT,CASSGTSGNTGELFF
TRBJ2-3,many,13,TRBV27,NA,TGTGCCAGCAGTTTTGGCCTCGTAGATACGCAGTATTTT,CASSFGLVDTQYF
TRBJ2-7,many,15,TRBV28,NA,TGTGCCAGCAGGCCTGCGGAGGGCTTCGTCTACGAGCAGTACTTC,CASRPAEGFVYEQYF
TRBJ2-3,many,16,TRBV7-2,NA,TGTGCCAGCAGCTTAGTTGTGGGGGCTGGCCCAGATACGCAGTATTTT,CASSLVVGAGPDTQYF
TRBJ2-7,many,14,TRBV27,NA,TGTGCCAGCAGTTTGTCTCCGAAGGGGGACGAGCAGTACTTC,CASSLSPKGDEQYF
TRBJ2-7,many,13,TRBV29-1,NA,TGCAGCGTTGAAGCCCTAGGGATTCCCGAGCAGTACTTC,CSVEALGIPEQYF